This TCR beta chain stems from a study of blood T cell repertoires in COVID-19. Study background: The United States, Italy and Spain provided the acute and convalescent COVID-19 samples.

In the authors' workflow: For nucleated cells, counts were estimated from reference gene primer amplification. The data were produced by immunoSEQ multiplex PCR, yet TCRdb's version contains in-frame clones alone and is incomplete. D and trimming were read from the DNA, whereas the V and J calls and clone size are those reported in that table. The data hold more than 120,000 clones, with approximately 86% observed a single time. The V gene lost 5 bases and the J gene lost 1 base, with 12 bases spanning the gap. This CDR3 has 14 amino acids. Germline CDR1 and CDR2: SEHNR and FQNEAQ (reference sequence).

V and J are TRBV7-9 and TRBJ2-7, with D possibly matching TRBD2 (6 bases). This receptor was obtained from a woman in her forties or fifties with acute or convalescent COVID-19. Sequencing used peripheral blood. The CDR3 DNA reads as TGTGCCAGCAGCGAGGCCGGGACTTCCTACGAGCAGTACTTC. Translation gives CASSEAGTSYEQYF.